What follows are 2 T cell receptor beta chains derived from one specimen sequenced in a study of T cells in women clearing cervical HPV infection. Assay: immunoSEQ multiplex PCR; the TCRdb copy retains only in-frame clones and omits some. Its listing shows roughly 38,000 clones. The sequenced material came from blood buffy coat. The receptors originated from a woman between 18 and 75 years old with a cervical HPV16 infection that either progressed to CIN3+ or cleared (not recorded which).

Concerning this clone itself: Sequencing ends 3 residues short of the CDR3 end; the germline J gene provides the rest. The chain couples TRBV6-1 to TRBJ1-5; D unresolved. The CDR3 is 13 residues long. Trimming stripped 4 bases from V and 4 bases from J, with 8 bases between. Per germline, CDR1 MNHNS and CDR2 SASEGT. CDR3 in amino acids: CASSGQANQPQHF. The sequenced CDR3 bases are TGTGCCAGCAGTGGGCAGGCGAATCAGCCC.

Comments on this clone: The CDR3 end falls 3 residues outside the read, so it is completed with the germline J gene. The V gene is TRBV7-7, the J gene TRBJ1-2; D gene ambiguous. Germline assignment: CDR1 SSHAT and CDR2 FNYEAQ (reference sequence). The CDR3 extends over 15 amino acids. The CDR3 DNA, read in part, is TGTGCCAGCAGCCCACTCGCCGACGTTTACTATTCC. Translated: CASSPLADVYYS. The entire CDR3 reads CASSPLADVYYSYTF.